This TCR beta chain derives from a study of T-cell memory formation after mild COVID-19. CDR3 length: 14 amino acids. Trimming removed 4 bases from V and 7 bases from J, with 17 bases in between. The germline V gene encodes CDR1 LGHNA and CDR2 YSLEER. UMIs and sample barcodes were carried by the TCR alpha and TCR beta cDNA libraries that 5'RACE produced using constant-segment primers. TCRdb called the 5' RACE reads again in MiXCR, with one record for every CDR3 protein. The table records about 350,000 distinct CDR3 sequences, about an eighth of them present only once. Study results and limitations: There was no confirmation that second-wave clones peaking on day 37 were SARS-CoV-2 specific. For contracting clones, CD4+ ones sat mainly in CM and EM, CD8+ in EMRA. A balance of CD4 and CD8 characterized clones contracting day 15 to 85, whereas later expanders leaned CD4+.

Regarding this clonotype: Its antigen remains unidentified.

The sequenced sample was PBMCs or a T cell subset sorted from them (not recorded which). The chain employs TRBV4-3 and TRBJ2-7; D gene ambiguous. This TCR came from a man younger than 35 who had mild COVID-19 (a few samples of this study predate the infection). Cell type and time point are not known. The chain's CDR3 is CASSPVGLSEEQYF. DNA of the CDR3: TGCGCCAGCAGCCCAGTAGGTCTCTCGGAGGAGCAGTACTTC.